This T cell receptor beta chain was profiled in a study of blood T cell repertoires in COVID-19. Study overall: Sample material is recorded as cDNA or gDNA derived from T cells, B-cell-depleted T cells, or PBMCs.

The CDR3 is 12 residues long. In germline, CDR1 is GTSNPN, CDR2 SVGIG (reference sequence). V was clipped by 3 bases and J by 1 base, with 4 bases between them. Sequencing used immunoSEQ multiplex PCR; TCRdb keeps in-frame clones, though not all of them. The data contain some 110,000 clones, around nine tenths of them singletons. The sequence derives from a man aged 35-49 years with acute or convalescent COVID-19. The chain couples TRBV30 to TRBJ1-5; D is ambiguous. The sample consisted of peripheral blood. The CDR3 nucleotides are TGTGCCTGGAGACAGAGCAATCAGCCCCAGCATTTT. Translating gives CAWRQSNQPQHF.